Many counts were recorded for the clone carrying this T cell receptor (beta chain). Its target is not known. The identical CDR3 is also encoded by other nucleotide sequences in the sample. This record belongs to a study of Ad26.COV2.S vaccination and SARS-CoV-2 variants. Study at large: The donor belonged to the COV1001 Ad26.COV2.S trial arm. Ad26.COV2.S given intramuscularly, once or twice 56 days apart.

The treatment is: around 19 received Ad26.COV2.S at low or high dose, single or two shots; 5 received placebo; per-sample allocation not given. At day 63 after the first vaccine or placebo injection, samples were drawn. Assay used: immunoSEQ multiplex PCR; TCRdb lists only in-frame clones, some missing. This sample has about 390,000 clones, with around 85% found just once. The CDR3 is 16 amino acids. V was pared by 0 bases and J by 0 bases, with 0 bases of the junction left unmatched. Per the germline V gene, CDR1 is SGHRS and CDR2 is YFSETQ. The study, taken as a whole, reports: It is possible that the TCR breadth and depth analyses underestimated the total T cell responses.

This receptor was identified in a person between 18 and 59 years old who received the Ad26.COV2.S COVID-19 vaccine or a placebo. This chain connects TRBV5-1 to TRBJ2-2, with 9 positions matching TRBD2. Sequenced here: peripheral blood, sampled in a trial of Ad26.COV2.S vaccine versus placebo. CDR3 region: CASSLASGANTGELFF. The DNA of the CDR3 is TGCGCCAGCAGCTTGGCTAGCGGGGCGAACACCGGGGAGCTGTTTTTT. The variable domain in full, with the rest retrieved from reference TRBV5-1 and TRBJ2-2, is KAGVTQTPRYLIKTRGQQVTLSCSPISGHRSVSWYQQTPGQGLQFLFEYFSETQRNKGNFPGRFSGRQFSNSRSEMNVSTLELGDSALYLCASSLASGANTGELFFGEGSRLTVL.